This T cell receptor (beta chain) was sequenced in a study of beta chain features in type 1 diabetes. Every donor had blood drawn once into heparin, around 120 mL on average. Sorted CD4+ subsets: naive, central memory, regulatory, stem cell-like memory (CD45RO/CCR7/CD25/CD127/CD95/CD27 panel). With regard to this clone: The antigen is unknown.

Reverse transcription of all isolated RNA meant that expressed TCRB transcripts were sequenced. TCRdb's table, derived via immunoSEQ multiplex PCR, lists solely in-frame clones and lacks some. This table holds some 500,000 clones, roughly 10% found once. Findings and limits, study-wide: When VDJ junctions were examined, type 1 diabetes patients showed fewer insertions and more deletions.

The CDR3 has 13 amino acids. Deletions cut 1 base from V and 9 bases from J, with 10 bases between. The V gene's germline CDR1 is LGHNA and CDR2 YNFKEQ. The chain couples TRBV4-2 to TRBJ2-1; D not resolved. The specimen was naive CD4+ T cells from blood. This clonotype was sampled from a woman aged 18-29 years in good health. The CDR3 coding sequence is TGTGCCAGCAGCCAAGTAGACTGGGGTGAGCAGTTCTTC. Translation: CASSQVDWGEQFF.